The 28 T cell receptor beta chains reported below all come from one sample, sequenced in a study of T cells in Graves' hyperthyroidism and ophthalmopathy (dated by TCRdb to the late 2010s). The method was multiplex PCR. TCRdb shows the sequencer as Illumina HiSeq 2000. TCR beta CDR3 regions were amplified from RNA transcripts. For the first round of RT-PCR on the TCR CDR3, the HTBI primer set was used together with the Qiagen OneStep RT-PCR kit. TCRdb trimmed the raw reads at Q25, called clones with MiXCR and kept productive beta chains. Entries that share a CDR3 protein sequence are merged under the most common genes and DNA. A total of about 290,000 distinct CDR3 sequences appear in this sample, roughly 15% of them only once. The ten largest clones capture 6.5% to 10% of the sample. The sample consisted of blood. Every receptor here comes from a woman in her forties with Graves' hyperthyroidism.

The J gene is TRBJ2-7, the V gene TRBV14; 8 bases line up with TRBD2. The germline CDR1 and CDR2 sequences are SGHDN and FVKESK. The CDR3 spans 15 residues. The trim removed 3 bases at V and 4 bases at J, leaving 8 bases unmatched. In DNA form, the CDR3 reads TGTGCCAGCAGCCATCCTCGGGAGGGGAAATACGAGCAGTACTTC. Encoded protein: CASSHPREGKYEQYF. Full variable domain (remainder filled in from reference TRBV14 and TRBJ2-7): EAGVTQFPSHSVIEKGQTVTLRCDPISGHDNLYWYRRVMGKEIKFLLHFVKESKQDESGMPNNRFLAERTGGTYSTLKVQPAELEDSGVYFCASSHPREGKYEQYFGPGTRLTVT.

This clonotype was counted a few times. A read error is possible here, since a much larger clone lies one base away. The chain joins TRBV7-9 to TRBJ2-3; no clear D. Germline CDR1 SEHNR, CDR2 FQNEAQ (reference sequence). The CDR3 is 12 residues long. The CDR3 DNA follows: TGTGCCAGCGGCTTAGATCCAGATACGCAGTATTTT. Translation: CASGLDPDTQYF.

A few counts support this clonotype. This sequence joins TRBV20-1 and TRBJ1-5; tentative D call: TRBD1 (6 bases). CDR1 and CDR2 from the germline V gene are DFQATT and SNEGSKA (reference sequence). V lost 6 bases, J lost 0 bases, and 12 bases lay in between. This CDR3 has 14 amino acids. The CDR3 reads CSATQGNSNQPQHF. CDR3 coding DNA: TGCAGTGCAACACAGGGAAATAGCAATCAGCCCCAGCATTTT.

This sequence joins TRBV18 and TRBJ1-5; 7 bases are a match to TRBD1. With 3 bases clipped from V and 4 bases from J, the junction kept 6 bases outside the gene matches. The CDR3 is 15 residues long. The germline V gene has CDR1 KGHSH and CDR2 LQKENI. CDR3 amino acids: CASSPGQAFNQPQHF. The CDR3 DNA sequence: TGTGCCAGCTCACCTGGACAGGCATTTAATCAGCCCCAGCATTTT.

This clonotype was picked up a small number of times. The chain has TRBV4-2 and TRBJ2-7; no clear D gene. Germline V gene lookup returns CDR1 LGHNA and CDR2 YNFKEQ. Trimming removed 0 bases at V and 5 bases at J, with 5 bases between. This CDR3 has 12 residues. The CDR3 bases are TGTGCCAGCAGCCAAGATTTGCACGAGCAGTACTTC. Amino acids: CASSQDLHEQYF.

Remarks on this clonotype: Compared with germline, one end of the junction differs, possibly owing to a read error. The genes are TRBV19 and TRBJ1-5; D unresolved. The CDR3 length is 14 residues. Germline values: CDR1 LNHDA, CDR2 SQIVND (reference sequence). CDR3 nucleotide sequence: TGTGCCAGTAGTGCGTGGGCTTACAATCGGCCCCAGCATTTT. Its translation is CASSAWAYNRPQHF.

J is TRBJ2-5 and V is TRBV3-1; the D gene could be TRBD1 or TRBD2 (6 bases each). Germline CDR1 is LGHDT and CDR2 is YNNKEL (reference sequence). Trimming removed 1 base at V and 5 bases at J, with 14 bases between. There are 15 residues in the CDR3. The chain's CDR3 is CASSQGGARLETQYF. CDR3 sequence (DNA): TGTGCCAGCAGCCAAGGGGGGGCGCGTCTGGAGACCCAGTACTTC.

The chain combines TRBV4-1 with TRBJ2-5, with D possibly TRBD2 on 7 matching bases. The CDR3 covers 16 residues. V lost 4 bases to trimming and J lost 3 bases, with 18 bases between them. CDR1 and CDR2 from the germline V gene are MGHRA and YSYEKL. The CDR3 region is CASSLPGRGPKETQYF. The CDR3 DNA sequence: TGCGCCAGCAGCCTCCCAGGGCGGGGGCCCAAAGAGACCCAGTACTTC.

This clonotype was seen many times. CDR3 amino acids: CASSLGRQLYGYTF. As DNA, the CDR3 is TGTGCCAGTAGCCTAGGACGACAGCTCTATGGCTACACCTTC. The chain combines TRBV19 with TRBJ1-2, with a weak D call TRBD1 (5 bases). The CDR3 sequence is 14 residues long. Trimming pared 6 bases from V and 4 bases from J, leaving 15 bases between. Germline CDR1 LNHDA, CDR2 SQIVND (reference sequence).

This clonotype was observed many times. The chain is built from TRBV6-1 and TRBJ2-7; 9 nucleotides agree with TRBD1. This CDR3 is built from 15 residues. With V trimmed by 8 bases and J by 0 bases, 8 bases remained unmatched. Germline-derived CDR1 and CDR2 are MNHNS and SASEGT. The CDR3 DNA reads TGTGCCAGCCACTCGACAGGGGGAAGCTCCTACGAGCAGTACTTC. Translating gives CASHSTGGSSYEQYF.

This clonotype was seen many times. V usage is TRBV30 and J usage is TRBJ2-2, with unresolved D. Trimming shortened V by 2 bases and J by 6 bases, and 10 bases separated the two germline ends. Germline V gene sequence: CDR1 GTSNPN, CDR2 SVGIG (reference sequence). The CDR3 consists of 13 residues. CDR3: CAWSLDTAGELFF. The CDR3 nucleotides read TGTGCCTGGAGTTTGGATACGGCCGGGGAGCTGTTTTTT.

The table lists this clonotype with many counts. The rearrangement uses TRBV19 and TRBJ1-6, with 9 bases aligning to TRBD1. Germline-derived CDR1 and CDR2 are LNHDA and SQIVND (reference sequence). The CDR3 extends over 13 amino acids. V dropped 10 bases and J dropped 8; count of bases not matched to a gene: 6. The CDR3 sequence: CATQGQGDSPLHF. CDR3 bases: TGTGCCACCCAGGGACAGGGTGATTCACCCCTCCACTTT.

The rearrangement links TRBV9 to TRBJ2-5; TRBD2 might be the D (6 bases). The CDR3 contains 15 residues. The V gene's germline CDR1 is SGDLS and CDR2 YYNGEE. V lost 3 bases and J 2 bases, leaving 14 bases between the germline ends. CDR3: CASSAGRSGQETQYF. The CDR3, as DNA: TGTGCCAGCAGCGCCGGGCGCAGCGGGCAAGAGACCCAGTACTTC.

The genes are TRBV7-2 and TRBJ2-1; D is unclear. V dropped 4 bases and J dropped 7 bases, with 11 bases sitting between them. Germline V CDR1 and CDR2: SGHTA, FQGNSA. The length of the CDR3 is 13 residues. CDR3: CASSSPSRNEQFF. CDR3 DNA: TGTGCCAGCAGCTCCCCCTCTCGGAATGAGCAGTTCTTC.

This clonotype has ten or more counts. This chain uses TRBV20-1 with TRBJ2-7; D gene unclear. The V and J ends lost 6 bases and 3 bases respectively, with 18 bases between them. This CDR3 has 14 amino acids. CDR1 and CDR2 (germline): DFQATT, SNEGSKA (reference sequence). The CDR3 here is CSAHPPSRVYEQYF. As DNA, the CDR3 is TGCAGTGCGCACCCACCGTCTAGGGTCTACGAGCAGTACTTC.

This clonotype is a singleton in its sample. This chain uses TRBV28 with TRBJ2-7; 9 nucleotides agree with TRBD1. The CDR3 length is 15 residues. CDR1 is MDHEN, CDR2 SYDVKM, per germline. The ends lost 0 bases at V and 0 bases at J; junction bases unmatched: 0. For the CDR3, the DNA is TGTGCCAGCAGTTTATGGACAGGGGGCTCCTACGAGCAGTACTTC. Amino acid sequence: CASSLWTGGSYEQYF.

This clonotype was recorded at least ten times. This chain joins TRBV28 and TRBJ2-1, with D perhaps matching TRBD2 (5 bases). In germline, CDR1 is MDHEN, CDR2 SYDVKM. The CDR3 has 16 amino acids. V lost 3 bases and J 2 bases, leaving 14 bases between the germline ends. CDR3 in amino acids: CASSLYPVGTYNEQFF. The DNA of the CDR3 is TGTGCCAGCAGTTTGTACCCTGTCGGGACCTACAATGAGCAGTTCTTC.

This clonotype appeared many times. This chain joins TRBV28 and TRBJ1-2; D perhaps matches TRBD1 (5 bases). With 3 bases removed from V and 4 bases from J, the gap between germline ends came to 12 bases. The CDR3 length is 14 residues. CDR1 is MDHEN and CDR2 is SYDVKM in the germline V gene. CDR3 in DNA: TGTGCCAGCAGTTTTGGGGCCGGCGGCTATGGCTACACCTTC. It encodes CASSFGAGGYGYTF.

At least ten counts were recorded for this clonotype. This sequence joins TRBV12-3 or TRBV12-4 and TRBJ2-7, with a tentative D call TRBD1 (6 bases). Trimming stripped 7 bases from V and 3 bases from J, with 16 bases between. The CDR3 totals 14 residues. CDR3 sequence reads: CASMRTVTNYEQYF. The CDR3 coding sequence is TGTGCCAGCATGCGGACAGTGACAAACTACGAGCAGTACTTC.

As for this clonotype: Being one base from a much bigger clone, this may be a read error. No conserved phenylalanine or tryptophan ends this CDR3, so it is likely a read error. The V and J genes are TRBV12-3 or TRBV12-4 and TRBJ2-5; 9 bases match TRBD2. V shed 7 bases and J 5 bases; nucleotides not matched to a gene: 5. The length of the CDR3 is 13 residues. The CDR3 DNA is TGTGCCAGCACCCTCGGACTAGCGGAGACCCAGTACCTC. Translation gives CASTLGLAETQYL.

This clonotype was seen repeatedly, ten times or more. The V gene is TRBV3-1, the J gene TRBJ2-6, with unresolved D. V dropped 5 bases and J dropped 3 bases, with 11 bases sitting between them. The CDR3 length is 15 residues. The germline CDR1 and CDR2 sequences are LGHDT and YNNKEL (reference sequence). This CDR3 is CASSYNPVGANVLTF. DNA of the CDR3: TGTGCCAGCAGCTATAACCCTGTTGGGGCCAACGTCCTGACTTTC.

This clonotype was found many times. The chain employs TRBV5-1 and TRBJ2-7; D tentatively fits TRBD1 or TRBD2 (5 bases each). CDR1 and CDR2 (germline): SGHRS, YFSETQ. CDR3 length: 17 residues. V shed 1 base and J shed 2 bases, with 19 bases lying between them. The CDR3 nucleotides are TGCGCCAGCAGCTTGAAGAGTCTCGGGACGGTTACCTACGAGCAGTACTTC. Translation gives CASSLKSLGTVTYEQYF.

This clonotype came up a few times. The CDR3 sequence is CASSKPWTEAFF. The CDR3 nucleotides read TGTGCCAGCAGCAAGCCCTGGACTGAAGCTTTCTTT. The chain carries TRBV6-2 or TRBV6-3 and TRBJ1-1; D ambiguous. The germline V gene has CDR1 MNHEY and CDR2 SVGEGT. V lost 6 bases and J 5 bases, leaving 10 bases between the germline ends. CDR3 length: 12 residues.

The sample holds many counts of this clonotype. The CDR3 DNA reads as TGTGCCAGCAGCTGGGACCAAAGTCAGCCCCAGCATTTT. Its protein is CASSWDQSQPQHF. The genes are TRBV5-8 and TRBJ1-5; a weak D match, TRBD1 (5 bases). This CDR3 is built from 13 residues. The V and J ends lost 3 bases and 6 bases respectively, with 10 bases between them. Per germline, CDR1 SGHTS and CDR2 YDEGEE.

Many counts were recorded for this clonotype. V usage is TRBV5-1 and J usage is TRBJ2-7; 9 bases are shared with TRBD1. The V and J ends lost 7 bases and 5 bases, in that order; junction bases with no gene match: 7. CDR1 is SGHRS, CDR2 YFSETQ, per germline. This CDR3 has 13 amino acids. CDR3 DNA sequence: TGCGCCAGCCAGAGGGACAGGGTAAACGAGCAGTACTTC. Residues: CASQRDRVNEQYF.

A note on this clonotype: It may be a read error: a sequence one base away is much more abundant. This sequence joins TRBV7-2 and TRBJ2-1; 7 bases match TRBD2. CDR3 length: 15 amino acids. The germline V gene encodes CDR1 SGHTA and CDR2 FQGNSA. V dropped 5 bases and J dropped 8; count of bases not matched to a gene: 12. This CDR3 reads CASSLSGVIDYEQFF. DNA for the CDR3: TGTGCCAGCAGCCTCAGCGGGGTGATCGACTATGAGCAGTTCTTC.

This clonotype was counted only a few times. The V gene is TRBV7-2, the J gene TRBJ2-5; D gene uncertain. V lost 2 bases to trimming and J lost 1 base, with 14 bases between them. CDR3 length: 16 amino acids. Germline-derived CDR1 and CDR2 are SGHTA and FQGNSA. CDR3 region: CASSLNPVGIQETQYF. The CDR3 bases are TGTGCCAGCAGCTTAAATCCCGTTGGGATCCAAGAGACCCAGTACTTC. The full variable domain, with the rest looked up from reference TRBV7-2 and TRBJ2-5, is GAGVSQSPSNKVTEKGKDVELRCDPISGHTALYWYRQSLGQGLEFLIYFQGNSAPDKSGLPSDRFSAERTGGSVSTLTIQRTQQEDSAVYLCASSLNPVGIQETQYFGPGTRLLVL.

This clonotype came up a few times. The rearrangement joins TRBV7-9 to TRBJ2-7, with TRBD2 identical over 9 bases. Germline lookup yields CDR1 SEHNR and CDR2 FQNEAQ (reference sequence). The junction had 4 bases not matched to a gene; V was cut back by 0 bases and J by 4 bases. The CDR3 consists of 15 residues. CDR3 region: CASSLANSGSYEQYF. The CDR3 DNA reads as TGTGCCAGCAGCTTAGCTAATAGCGGGAGTTACGAGCAGTACTTC.